The rows below give T cell receptor beta chains drawn from one sample of a study of technical replicates of blood from a handful of donors. Sequenced by immunoSEQ multiplex PCR; TCRdb stores in-frame clones only, minus some. Of 45,000 to 60,000 clones in the sample, roughly 84% were seen once. Sequences were obtained from PBMCs. The receptor set was obtained from a human donor in good health. Some clones in this sample may be carry-over from other donors' samples. Both conserved end residues are part of each CDR3.

j_gene | v_gene | CDR3aa
TRBJ2-3 | TRBV5-1 | CASSSGLVASSTDTQYF
TRBJ2-5 | TRBV30 | CASSGTSFERIQYF
TRBJ1-3 | TRBV7-9 | CASSLGGLSGNTIYF
TRBJ1-1 | TRBV28 | CASTITGIEWNTEAFF
TRBJ1-6 | TRBV9 | CASSPSGGPGNSPLHF
TRBJ1-5 | TRBV6-1 | CATRVGQNPSPQHF
TRBJ1-4 | TRBV5-4 | CASSGTGSVNEKLFF
TRBJ2-5 | TRBV7-2 | CASSYGTSGARGETQYF
TRBJ2-3 | TRBV7-2 | CASRSDLGTDTQYF
TRBJ2-1 | TRBV7-7 | CASSPGTSVNEQFF
TRBJ2-7 | TRBV5-4 | CASSLGLAGGYEQYF
TRBJ2-2 | TRBV7-9 | CASMPGGQANGELFF
TRBJ2-2 | TRBV4-2 | CASSQWTRTNTGELFF
TRBJ1-2 | TRBV5-1 | CASSGGTGVLNYGYTF
TRBJ2-7 | TRBV7-6 | CASSPARGNYEQYF
TRBJ1-1 | TRBV20-1 | CSARELGGAFF
TRBJ2-1 | TRBV5-4 | CASSFGELAAEQFF
TRBJ1-6 | TRBV7-2 | CASSQSGQGNSPLHF
TRBJ2-3 | TRBV15 | CATSRSRAGAQRAHTQYF
TRBJ1-2 | TRBV13 | CASSPGQGYYGYTF
TRBJ1-2 | TRBV4-1 | CASSLYRTANYGYTF
TRBJ1-6 | TRBV6-1 | CASSEGAVGAPLHF
TRBJ2-2 | TRBV5-5 | CASSPRGGRTGELFF
TRBJ2-3 | TRBV7-9 | CASSPRATDTQYF
TRBJ1-5 | TRBV2 | CASRAGEGNQPQHF
TRBJ2-2 | TRBV5-1 | CASSVGSSGRGAITGELFF
TRBJ2-1 | TRBV6-6 | CASSLGLVGDNEQFF
TRBJ1-2 | TRBV6-1 | CASSAYYGYTF
TRBJ2-7 | TRBV30 | CAWSPTSGHYEQYF
TRBJ2-1 | TRBV9 | CASSGLLAGGSYNEQFF
TRBJ1-1 | TRBV4-1 | CASSQGGQGTTEAFF
TRBJ2-7 | TRBV5-1 | CASSLTAGPSYEQYF
TRBJ2-1 | TRBV2 | CASSAGLAVPYNEQFF
TRBJ2-7 | TRBV4-1 | CASSQDGAVYEQYF
TRBJ1-3 | TRBV5-1 | CASSLYSGNTIYF
TRBJ2-1 | TRBV4-1 | CASSQDRESYNEQFF
TRBJ1-2 | TRBV19 | CASIGGANYGYTF
TRBJ1-2 | TRBV6-5 | CASSYLDRANYGYTF
TRBJ2-7 | TRBV29-1 | CSATDSTYEQYF
TRBJ2-5 | TRBV7-8 | CASSLGLQETQYF
TRBJ2-2 | TRBV6-5 | CAVRRGQASTGELFF
TRBJ2-5 | TRBV11-2 | CASGGPGGPQETQYF
TRBJ2-3 | TRBV7-6 | CASSPGSAGGGYTQYF
TRBJ2-7 | TRBV10-3 | CAISGKPGHLQSEQYF
TRBJ1-2 | TRBV29-1 | CSSSGDGGGVYGYTF
TRBJ2-5 | TRBV7-6 | CAVKSGGGSETQYF
TRBJ2-1 | TRBV4-3 | CASSQEGSGDNEQFF
TRBJ1-4 | TRBV19 | CAPEREGGNEKLFF
TRBJ2-7 | TRBV6-1 | CASSGNRGSEQYF
TRBJ1-2 | TRBV9 | CASSVAEQNYGYTF
TRBJ2-3 | TRBV13 | CASSLVGLFGADTQYF
TRBJ2-5 | TRBV5-1 | CASSLQHRQETQYF
TRBJ2-6 | TRBV11-2 | CASRGGGASSGANVLTF
TRBJ1-1 | TRBV2 | CASTSWAANTEAFF
TRBJ2-3 | TRBV25-1 | CASSELVAGAGDTQYF
TRBJ2-7 | TRBV10-3 | CAISVLRGYSYEQYF
TRBJ1-1 | TRBV6-5 | CASSYQGRGNEAFF